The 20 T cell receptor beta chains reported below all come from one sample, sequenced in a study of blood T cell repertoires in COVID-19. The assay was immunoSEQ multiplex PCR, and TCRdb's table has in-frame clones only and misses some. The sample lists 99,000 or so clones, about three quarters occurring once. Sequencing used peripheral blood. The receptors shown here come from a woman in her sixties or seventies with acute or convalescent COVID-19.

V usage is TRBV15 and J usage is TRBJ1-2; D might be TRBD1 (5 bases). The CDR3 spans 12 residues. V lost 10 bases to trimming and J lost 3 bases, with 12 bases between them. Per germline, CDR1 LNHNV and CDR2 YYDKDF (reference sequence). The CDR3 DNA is TGTGCCATTAGTTCGGGGGACTATGGCTACACCTTC. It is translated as CAISSGDYGYTF.

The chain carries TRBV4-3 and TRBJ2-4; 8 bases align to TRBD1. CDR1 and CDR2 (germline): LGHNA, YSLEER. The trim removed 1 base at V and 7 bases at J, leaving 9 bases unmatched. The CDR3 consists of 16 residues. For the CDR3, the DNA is TGCGCCAGCAGCCAAGGGGATACAGGGGGTAGGAACATTCAGTACTTC. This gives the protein CASSQGDTGGRNIQYF.

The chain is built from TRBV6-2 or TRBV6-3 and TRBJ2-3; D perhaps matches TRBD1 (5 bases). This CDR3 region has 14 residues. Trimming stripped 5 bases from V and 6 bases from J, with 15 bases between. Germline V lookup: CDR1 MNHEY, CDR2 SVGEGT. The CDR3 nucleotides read TGTGCCAGCAGTCCGAATGGGGCGCATGATACGCAGTATTTT. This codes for CASSPNGAHDTQYF.

In nucleotides, the CDR3 is TGTGCCAGCAGCGTAGAGTTAGTAGGGGAGGCCGGGGAGCTGTTTTTT. It yields the protein CASSVELVGEAGELFF. The J gene is TRBJ2-2, the V gene TRBV9; perhaps TRBD2 as D (6 bases). V gave up 0 bases and J gave up 6 bases, with 15 bases separating them. The length of the CDR3 is 16 residues. The V gene's germline CDR1 is SGDLS and CDR2 YYNGEE.

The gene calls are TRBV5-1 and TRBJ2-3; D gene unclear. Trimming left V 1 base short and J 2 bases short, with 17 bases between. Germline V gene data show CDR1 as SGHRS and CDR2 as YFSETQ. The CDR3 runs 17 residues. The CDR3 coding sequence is TGCGCCAGCAGCTTGTTAAATCCCCGCAGAACCACAGATACGCAGTATTTT. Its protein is CASSLLNPRRTTDTQYF.

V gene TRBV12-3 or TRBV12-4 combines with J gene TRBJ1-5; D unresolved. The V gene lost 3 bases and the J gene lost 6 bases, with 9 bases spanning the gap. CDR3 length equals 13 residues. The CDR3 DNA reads TGTGCCAGCAGTTTGAGGGAGGCTCAGCCCCAGCATTTT. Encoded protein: CASSLREAQPQHF.

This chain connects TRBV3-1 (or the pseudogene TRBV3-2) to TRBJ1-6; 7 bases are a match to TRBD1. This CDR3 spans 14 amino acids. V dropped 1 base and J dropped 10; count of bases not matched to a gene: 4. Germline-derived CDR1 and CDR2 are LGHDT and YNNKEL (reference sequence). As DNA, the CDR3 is TGTGCCAGCAGCCAAGCGGCAGGGGGGTCACCCCTCCACTTT. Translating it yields CASSQAAGGSPLHF.

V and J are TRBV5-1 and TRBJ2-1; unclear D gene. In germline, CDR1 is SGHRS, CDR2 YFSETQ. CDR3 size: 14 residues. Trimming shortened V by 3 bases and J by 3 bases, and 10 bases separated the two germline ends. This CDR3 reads CASSSGVFYNEQFF. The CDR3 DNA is TGCGCCAGCAGCTCGGGTGTGTTCTACAATGAGCAGTTCTTC.

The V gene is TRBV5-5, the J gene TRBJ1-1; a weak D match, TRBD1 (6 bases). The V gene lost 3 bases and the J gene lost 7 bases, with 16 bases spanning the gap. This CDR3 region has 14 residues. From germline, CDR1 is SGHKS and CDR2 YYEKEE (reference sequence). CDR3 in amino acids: CASSSGQSRYEAFF. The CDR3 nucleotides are TGTGCCAGCAGCTCCGGACAGAGTCGTTATGAAGCTTTCTTT.

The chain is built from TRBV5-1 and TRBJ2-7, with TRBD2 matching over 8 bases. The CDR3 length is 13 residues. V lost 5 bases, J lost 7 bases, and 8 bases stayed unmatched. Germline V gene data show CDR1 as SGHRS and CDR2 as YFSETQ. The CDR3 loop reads CASSPLSGGEQYF. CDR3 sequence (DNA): TGCGCCAGCAGTCCTCTCAGCGGGGGAGAGCAGTACTTC.

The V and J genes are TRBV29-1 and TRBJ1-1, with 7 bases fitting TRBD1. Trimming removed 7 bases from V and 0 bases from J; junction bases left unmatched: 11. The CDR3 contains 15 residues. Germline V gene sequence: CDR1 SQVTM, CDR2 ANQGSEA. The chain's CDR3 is CSARAPGQMNTEAFF. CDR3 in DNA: TGCAGCGCCAGAGCCCCGGGACAGATGAACACTGAAGCTTTCTTT. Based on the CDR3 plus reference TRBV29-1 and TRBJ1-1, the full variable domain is SAVISQKPSRDICQRGTSLTIQCQVDSQVTMMFWYRQQPGQSLTLIATANQGSEATYESGFVIDKFPISRPNLTFSTLTVSNMSPEDSSIYLCSARAPGQMNTEAFFGQGTRLTVV.

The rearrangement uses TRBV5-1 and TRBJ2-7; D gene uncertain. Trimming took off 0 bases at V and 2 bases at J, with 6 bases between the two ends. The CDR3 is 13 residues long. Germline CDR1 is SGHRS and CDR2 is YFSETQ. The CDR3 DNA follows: TGCGCCAGCAGCTTGGTGGCGGCCTACGAGCAGTACTTC. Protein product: CASSLVAAYEQYF.

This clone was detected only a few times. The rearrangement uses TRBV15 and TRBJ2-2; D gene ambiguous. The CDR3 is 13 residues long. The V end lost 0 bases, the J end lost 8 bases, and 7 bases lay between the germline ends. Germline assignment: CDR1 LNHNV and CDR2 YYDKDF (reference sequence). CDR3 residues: CATSREPMGELFF. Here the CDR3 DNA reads TGTGCCACCAGCAGAGAACCTATGGGGGAGCTGTTTTTT.

As DNA, the CDR3 is TGTGCCAGCAGCACCCAGACAGGGTACTACGAGCAGTACTTC. Protein: CASSTQTGYYEQYF. V is TRBV7-2 and J is TRBJ2-7, with 7 bases identical to TRBD1. CDR1 SGHTA and CDR2 FQGNSA come from the germline V gene. The V gene end was trimmed by 5 bases and the J gene end by 3 bases; junction bases not matched to a gene: 7. The CDR3 loop spans 14 amino acids.

The CDR3 spells CASRGGNTEAFF. CDR3 DNA sequence: TGTGCCAGCAGGGGGGGGAACACTGAAGCTTTCTTT. This sequence joins TRBV6-5 and TRBJ1-1, with a tentative D call TRBD1 (5 bases). Germline CDR1 reads MNHEY; CDR2 reads SVGAGI. The CDR3 totals 12 residues. Deletions cut 6 bases from V and 1 base from J, with 6 bases between.

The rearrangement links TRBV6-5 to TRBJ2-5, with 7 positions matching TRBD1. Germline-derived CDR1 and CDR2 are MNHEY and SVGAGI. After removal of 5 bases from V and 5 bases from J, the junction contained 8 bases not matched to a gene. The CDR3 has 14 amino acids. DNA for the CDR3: TGTGCCAGCAGTACACGACAGGGCCTTGAGACCCAGTACTTC. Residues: CASSTRQGLETQYF.

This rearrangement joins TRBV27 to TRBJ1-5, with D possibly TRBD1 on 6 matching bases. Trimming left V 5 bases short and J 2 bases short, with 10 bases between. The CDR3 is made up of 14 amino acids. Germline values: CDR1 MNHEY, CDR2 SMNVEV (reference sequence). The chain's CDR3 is CASSPYRGNQPQHF. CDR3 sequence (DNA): TGTGCCAGCAGTCCCTACAGGGGCAATCAGCCCCAGCATTTT.

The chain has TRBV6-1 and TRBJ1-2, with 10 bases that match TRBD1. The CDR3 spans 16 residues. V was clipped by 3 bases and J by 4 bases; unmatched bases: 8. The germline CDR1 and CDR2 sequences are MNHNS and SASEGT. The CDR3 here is CASSETGGEGIYGYTF. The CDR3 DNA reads TGTGCCAGCAGTGAGACAGGGGGCGAAGGGATCTATGGCTACACCTTC.

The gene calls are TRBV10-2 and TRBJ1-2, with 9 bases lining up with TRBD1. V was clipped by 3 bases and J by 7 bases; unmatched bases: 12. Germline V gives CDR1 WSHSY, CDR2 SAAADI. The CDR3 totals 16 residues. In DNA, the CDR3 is TGCGCCAGCAGTGACCCATCCACCGGGACAGGGTCTGGCTACACCTTC. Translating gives CASSDPSTGTGSGYTF.

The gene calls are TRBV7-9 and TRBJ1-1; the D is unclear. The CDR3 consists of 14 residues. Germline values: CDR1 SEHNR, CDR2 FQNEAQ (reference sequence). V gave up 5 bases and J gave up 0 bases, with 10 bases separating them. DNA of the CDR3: TGTGCCAGCAGCCTACTATTGTTGAACACTGAAGCTTTCTTT. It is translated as CASSLLLLNTEAFF. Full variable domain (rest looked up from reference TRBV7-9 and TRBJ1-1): DTGVSQNPRHKITKRGQNVTFRCDPISEHNRLYWYRQTLGQGPEFLTYFQNEAQLEKSRLLSDRFSAERPKGSFSTLEIQRTEQGDSAMYLCASSLLLLNTEAFFGQGTRLTVV.